The present T cell receptor beta chain was sequenced within a study of blood T cell repertoires in COVID-19. Seattle-derived patients entered the study during active infection and were followed longitudinally. Produced via immunoSEQ multiplex PCR; TCRdb's table is partial and in-frame only. The table lists some 130,000 clones, approximately 89% of them singletons, with approximately 10% in the top ten. This clone was seen just once. V lost 3 bases to trimming and J lost 2 bases; unmatched junction nucleotides: 4. The CDR3 runs to 15 residues. Germline CDR1 SGHTA, CDR2 FQGNSA. The rearrangement joins TRBV7-2 to TRBJ1-5; 7 bases agree with TRBD1. The source material was peripheral blood. The clonotype originates from a woman aged 70-85 years with COVID-19, enrolled during active disease. The DNA for the CDR3 is TGTGCCAGCAGCTTTACCGGGACAGGCAATCAGCCCCAGCATTTT. Protein: CASSFTGTGNQPQHF. Combining the CDR3 with reference TRBV7-2 and TRBJ1-5 gives the whole variable domain GAGVSQSPSNKVTEKGKDVELRCDPISGHTALYWYRQSLGQGLEFLIYFQGNSAPDKSGLPSDRFSAERTGGSVSTLTIQRTQQEDSAVYLCASSFTGTGNQPQHFGDGTRLSIL.